This T cell receptor (beta chain) was obtained from a study of T-cell reconstitution after alpha-beta-depleted transplantation in children. Findings of the study overall: T cells produced anew were the main source of T-cell counts and diversity one year after transplant. About two months after transplant, alpha-beta T cells reportedly came from several hundred expanded graft clones. Day-60 TCRbeta diversity that was high in some patients was derived from surviving recipient T cells and thymic progenitors.

A library of TCRbeta sequences, prepared with unique molecular identifiers, was generated. TCRdb re-called the PCR reads with MiXCR, one entry per CDR3 protein. The sample has about 980,000 distinct CDR3 sequences, about 29% seen once. This clonotype was found a few times. Its antigen remains unknown. The V gene's germline CDR1 is SEHNR and CDR2 FQNEAQ (reference sequence). V was trimmed by 4 bases and J by 6 bases, leaving 14 bases between them. This CDR3 is built from 14 residues. This sequence was found in a boy under two years old who had a stem cell transplant for SCID, so the T cells may come from the graft donor. This material consisted of PBMCs, mostly from graft donor cells, taken 360 days after TCRalphabeta/CD19-depleted stem cell transplant. The chain links TRBV7-9 to TRBJ2-3; possibly TRBD1 or TRBD2 for D (6 bases each). The CDR3 loop is CASSWEDSRDTQYF. Here the CDR3 DNA reads TGTGCCAGCAGCTGGGAGGACAGTCGGGATACGCAGTATTTT.